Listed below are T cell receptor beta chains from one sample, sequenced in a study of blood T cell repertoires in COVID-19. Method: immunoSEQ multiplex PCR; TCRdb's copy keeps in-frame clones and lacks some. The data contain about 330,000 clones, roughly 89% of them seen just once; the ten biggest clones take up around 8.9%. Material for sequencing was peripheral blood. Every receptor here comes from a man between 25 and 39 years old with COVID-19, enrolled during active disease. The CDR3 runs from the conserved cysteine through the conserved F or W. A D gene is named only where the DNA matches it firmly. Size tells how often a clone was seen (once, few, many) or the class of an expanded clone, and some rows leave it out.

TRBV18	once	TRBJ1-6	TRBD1	TGTGCCAGCTCAACTTCCGGGACAGGGGTGTCACCCCTCCACTTT	CASSTSGTGVSPLHF
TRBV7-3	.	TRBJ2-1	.	TGTGCCAGCAGCTTACTGGGGCAGAGCTCCTACAATGAGCAGTTCTTC	CASSLLGQSSYNEQFF
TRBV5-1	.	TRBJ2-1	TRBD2	TGCGCCAGCAGCTGGGGGGCGGGAGGGCCAAATGAGCAGTTCTTC	CASSWGAGGPNEQFF
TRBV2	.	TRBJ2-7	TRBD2	TGTGCCAGCATCACAGGGAGGGTGGATCGGGAGGGCCTACGATTC	CASITGRVDREGLRF
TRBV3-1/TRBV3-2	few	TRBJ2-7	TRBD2	TGTGCCAGCAGCCAAACCGGGACTAGCGGTTACTACGAGCAGTACTTC	CASSQTGTSGYYEQYF
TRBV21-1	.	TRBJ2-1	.	TGTGCCAGCAGCAAGATAAGGTCGCGGGACAATGAGCAGTTCTTC	CASSKIRSRDNEQFF
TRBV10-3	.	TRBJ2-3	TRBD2	TGTGCCATCTCCGCGGGGGACGGAGACACAGATACGCAGTATTTT	CAISAGDGDTDTQYF
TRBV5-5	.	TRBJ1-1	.	TGTGCCAGCAGCTTAGGGAGGAACACTGAAGCTTTCTTT	CASSLGRNTEAFF
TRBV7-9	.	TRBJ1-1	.	TGTGCCAGCAGCCCAGGACACCTGGATAAGAACACTGAAGCTTTCTTT	CASSPGHLDKNTEAFF
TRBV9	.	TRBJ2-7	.	TGTGCCAGCAGCGTAGAATCGGGAACCTCCTACGAGCAGTACTTC	CASSVESGTSYEQYF
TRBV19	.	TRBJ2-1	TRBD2	TGTGCCAGTAGTACCCAGCGGGGGGGCCGTAAGAATGAGCAGTTCTTC	CASSTQRGGRKNEQFF
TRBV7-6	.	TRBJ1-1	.	TGTGCCAGCAGCTTAGGAACAGGGCACACTGAAGCTTTCTTT	CASSLGTGHTEAFF
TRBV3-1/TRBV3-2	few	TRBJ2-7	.	TGTGCCAGCAGCCAAACGGACAGCTACGAGCAGTACTTC	CASSQTDSYEQYF
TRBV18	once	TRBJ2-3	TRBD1	TGTGCCAGCTCACCACCTCGGGGACAGGGAATAGATACGCAGTATTTT	CASSPPRGQGIDTQYF
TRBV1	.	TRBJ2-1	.	TGCACCAGCAGCCAAGAATTAGCGGGAGGTGCGTCCCCGGGAAATGAGCAGTTCTTC	CTSSQELAGGASPGNEQFF
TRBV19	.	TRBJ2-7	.	TGTGCCACCCTCCCCCCTAACTCCTACGAGCAGTACTTC	CATLPPNSYEQYF
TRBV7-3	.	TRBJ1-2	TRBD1	TGTGCCAGCGATCACGGGACAGTATATGGCTACACCTTC	CASDHGTVYGYTF
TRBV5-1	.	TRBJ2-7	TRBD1	TGCGCCAGCAGCTTGGCCTTGGACAGGGGGACCTACGAGCAGTACTTC	CASSLALDRGTYEQYF
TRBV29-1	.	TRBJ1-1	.	TGCAGCGTCCCCGGACGGGATGGTGAAGCTTTCTTT	CSVPGRDGEAFF
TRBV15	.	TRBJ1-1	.	TGTGCCACCAGCCCCGGGTTGAACACTGAAGCTTTCTTT	CATSPGLNTEAFF
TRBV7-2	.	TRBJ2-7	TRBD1	TGTGCCAGCAGCTTTGGTAACGGACAGGGCGAGCAGTACTTC	CASSFGNGQGEQYF
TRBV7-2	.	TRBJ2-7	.	TGTGCCAGCAGCTTAGCGCTTTTAGACGAGCAGTACTTC	CASSLALLDEQYF
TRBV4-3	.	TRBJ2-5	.	TGCGCCAGCAGCCAAGATCGGGGATTTGCAGAGACCCAGTACTTC	CASSQDRGFAETQYF
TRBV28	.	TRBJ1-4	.	TGTGCCAGCAGTTTAGCGGGACTGGGAAATGAAAAACTGTTTTTT	CASSLAGLGNEKLFF
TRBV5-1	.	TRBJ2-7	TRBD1	TGCGCCAGCAGCTTGGGAGGGACAGGGTGGTACGAGCAGTACTTC	CASSLGGTGWYEQYF
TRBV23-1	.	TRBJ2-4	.	TGCGCCAGCAGTCAACCGGTAGCCAAAAACATTCAGTACTTC	CASSQPVAKNIQYF
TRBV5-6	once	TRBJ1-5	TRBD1	TGTGCCAGCAGCCAGACAGGGTTGAGCGGTCAGCCCCAGCATTTT	CASSQTGLSGQPQHF
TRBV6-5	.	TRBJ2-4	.	TGTGCCAGCAGTCTCCAGGGGGCCAAAAACATTCAGTACTTC	CASSLQGAKNIQYF
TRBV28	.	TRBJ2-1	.	TGTGCCAGCAGTTCCTGGGCCGACAATGAGCAGTTCTTC	CASSSWADNEQFF
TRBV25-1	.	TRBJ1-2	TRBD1	TGTGCCAGCAGTGCTAACAGGGGGCTGAATGGCTACACCTTC	CASSANRGLNGYTF
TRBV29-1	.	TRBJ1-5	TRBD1	TGCAGCGTGGCAGGGGGGAATCAGCCCCAGCATTTT	CSVAGGNQPQHF
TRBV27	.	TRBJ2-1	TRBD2	TGTGCCAGCAGTTTAGGGCCGGGACTAGCGGGTTGGGAGCAGTTCTTC	CASSLGPGLAGWEQFF
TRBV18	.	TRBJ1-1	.	TGTGCCAGCTCATCTGGACAGAACACTGAAGCTTTCTTT	CASSSGQNTEAFF
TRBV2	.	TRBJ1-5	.	TGTGCCAGCAGTGAAGAGGCGGTGTTGGGTCAGCCCCAGCATTTT	CASSEEAVLGQPQHF
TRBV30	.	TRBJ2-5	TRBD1	TGTGCCTGGAGTGTAACGACAGGGAGCTGGGAGACCCAGTACTTC	CAWSVTTGSWETQYF
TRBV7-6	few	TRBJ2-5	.	TGTGCCAGCACCTCCCGGTGGGGCAGTCAGGAGACCCAGTACTTC	CASTSRWGSQETQYF
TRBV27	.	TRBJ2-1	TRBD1	TGTGCCAGCAGTTTCGGCCAGGGGGCGTCCAATGAGCAGTTCTTC	CASSFGQGASNEQFF
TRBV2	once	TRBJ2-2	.	TGTGCCAGCAGTGAGGGAAGTTTGCGGGCGAACACCGGGGAGCTGTTTTTT	CASSEGSLRANTGELFF
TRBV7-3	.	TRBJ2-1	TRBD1	TGTGCCAGCTCGATAGCTCCGGGACAGGGGGCCGAATCTCAGTTCTTC	CASSIAPGQGAESQFF
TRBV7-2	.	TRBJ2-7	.	TGTGCCAGCAGCCGGGGGACAGTTTCCTACGAGCAGTACTTC	CASSRGTVSYEQYF
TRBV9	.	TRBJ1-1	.	TGTGCCAGCAGCCCCAACTCCAGGGAGAACACTGAAGCTTTCTTT	CASSPNSRENTEAFF